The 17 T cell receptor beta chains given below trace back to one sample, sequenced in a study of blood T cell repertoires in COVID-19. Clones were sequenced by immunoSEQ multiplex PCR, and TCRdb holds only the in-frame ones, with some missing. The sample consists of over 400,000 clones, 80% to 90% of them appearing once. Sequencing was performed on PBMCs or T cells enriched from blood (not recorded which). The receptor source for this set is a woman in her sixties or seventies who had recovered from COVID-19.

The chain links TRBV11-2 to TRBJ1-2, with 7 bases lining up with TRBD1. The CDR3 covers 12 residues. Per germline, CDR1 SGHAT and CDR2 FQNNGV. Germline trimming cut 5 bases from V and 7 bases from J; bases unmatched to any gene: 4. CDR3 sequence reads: CASSTSGGGYTF. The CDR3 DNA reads TGTGCCAGCAGCACCTCAGGGGGTGGCTACACCTTC.

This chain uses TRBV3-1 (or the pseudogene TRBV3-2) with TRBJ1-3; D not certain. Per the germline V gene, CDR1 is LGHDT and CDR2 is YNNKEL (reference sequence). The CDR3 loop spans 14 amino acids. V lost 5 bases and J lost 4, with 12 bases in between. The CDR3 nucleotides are TGTGCCAGCAGCTTTGGTGGAGAAGGAAACACCATATATTTT. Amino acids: CASSFGGEGNTIYF.

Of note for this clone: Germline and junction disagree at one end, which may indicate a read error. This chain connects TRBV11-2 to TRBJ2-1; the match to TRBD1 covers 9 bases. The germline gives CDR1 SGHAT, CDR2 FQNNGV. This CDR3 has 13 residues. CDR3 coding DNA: TGTGCCAGCAGCCTAGACAGGGGGGATGAGCAGTTCTTC. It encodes CASSLDRGDEQFF.

The CDR3 DNA is TGTGCCAGTAGTCCGGGAGGTAATTCACCCCTCCACTTT. Protein: CASSPGGNSPLHF. The chain has TRBV19 and TRBJ1-6; D is unresolved. From germline, CDR1 is LNHDA and CDR2 SQIVND (reference sequence). The CDR3 extends over 13 amino acids. Deletions cut 5 bases from V and 6 bases from J, with 8 bases between.

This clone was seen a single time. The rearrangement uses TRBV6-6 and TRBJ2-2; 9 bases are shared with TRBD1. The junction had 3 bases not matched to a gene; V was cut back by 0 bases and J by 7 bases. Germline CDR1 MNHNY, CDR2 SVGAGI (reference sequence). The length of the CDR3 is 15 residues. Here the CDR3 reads CASSYSGQGIGELFF. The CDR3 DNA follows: TGTGCCAGCAGTTACTCAGGACAGGGGATCGGGGAGCTGTTTTTT.

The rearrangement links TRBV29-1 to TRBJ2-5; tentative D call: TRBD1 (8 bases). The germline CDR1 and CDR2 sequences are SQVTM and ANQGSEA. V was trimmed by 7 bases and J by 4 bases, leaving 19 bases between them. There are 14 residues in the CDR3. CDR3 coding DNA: TGCAGCGCCTACCCTACAGGGGGGGGAGAGACCCAGTACTTC. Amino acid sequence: CSAYPTGGGETQYF.

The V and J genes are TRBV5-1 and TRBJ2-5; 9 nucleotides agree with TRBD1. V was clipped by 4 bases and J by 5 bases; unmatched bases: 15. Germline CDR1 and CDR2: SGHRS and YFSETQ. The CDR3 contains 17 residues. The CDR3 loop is CASSLGQGGRKGETQYF. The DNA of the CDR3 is TGCGCCAGCAGCCTGGGACAGGGCGGGCGTAAAGGGGAGACCCAGTACTTC.

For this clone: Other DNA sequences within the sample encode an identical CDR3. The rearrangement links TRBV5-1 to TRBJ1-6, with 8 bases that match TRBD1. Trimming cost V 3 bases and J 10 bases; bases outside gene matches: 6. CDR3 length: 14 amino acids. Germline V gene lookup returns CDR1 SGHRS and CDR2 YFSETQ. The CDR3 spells CASSSGTGTSPLHF. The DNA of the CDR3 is TGCGCCAGCAGCTCAGGGACAGGAACCTCACCCCTCCACTTT. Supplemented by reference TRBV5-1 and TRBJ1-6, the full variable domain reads KAGVTQTPRYLIKTRGQQVTLSCSPISGHRSVSWYQQTPGQGLQFLFEYFSETQRNKGNFPGRFSGRQFSNSRSEMNVSTLELGDSALYLCASSSGTGTSPLHFGNGTRLTVT.

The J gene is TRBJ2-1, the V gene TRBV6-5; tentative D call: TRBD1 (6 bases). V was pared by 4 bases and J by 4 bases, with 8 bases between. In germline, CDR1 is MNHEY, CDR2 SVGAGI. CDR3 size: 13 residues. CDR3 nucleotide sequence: TGTGCCAGCAGTTCCACAGGGTACAATGAGCAGTTCTTC. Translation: CASSSTGYNEQFF.

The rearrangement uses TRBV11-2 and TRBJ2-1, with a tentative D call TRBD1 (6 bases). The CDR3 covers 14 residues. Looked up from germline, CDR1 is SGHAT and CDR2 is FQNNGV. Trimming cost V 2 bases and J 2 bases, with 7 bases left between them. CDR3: CASSLWDTYNEQFF. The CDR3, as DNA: TGTGCCAGCAGCTTATGGGACACCTACAATGAGCAGTTCTTC.

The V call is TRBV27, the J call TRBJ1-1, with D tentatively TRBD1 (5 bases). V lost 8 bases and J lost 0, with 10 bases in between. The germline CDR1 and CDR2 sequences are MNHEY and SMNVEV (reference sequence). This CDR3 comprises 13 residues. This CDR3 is CASRGLLNTEAFF. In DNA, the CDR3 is TGTGCCAGCCGGGGACTCCTGAACACTGAAGCTTTCTTT.

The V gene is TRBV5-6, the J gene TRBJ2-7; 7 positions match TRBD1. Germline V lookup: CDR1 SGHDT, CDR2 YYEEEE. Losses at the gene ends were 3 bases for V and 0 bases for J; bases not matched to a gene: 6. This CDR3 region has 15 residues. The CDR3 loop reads CASSSRGLTSYEQYV. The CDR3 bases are TGTGCCAGCAGCTCGAGGGGGCTGACCTCCTACGAGCAGTACGTC.

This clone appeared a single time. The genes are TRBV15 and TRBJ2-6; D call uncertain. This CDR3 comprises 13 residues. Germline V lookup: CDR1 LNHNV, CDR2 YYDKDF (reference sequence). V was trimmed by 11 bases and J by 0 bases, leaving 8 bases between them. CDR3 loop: CASGFSGANVLTF. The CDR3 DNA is TGTGCCTCCGGGTTCTCTGGGGCCAACGTCCTGACTTTC.

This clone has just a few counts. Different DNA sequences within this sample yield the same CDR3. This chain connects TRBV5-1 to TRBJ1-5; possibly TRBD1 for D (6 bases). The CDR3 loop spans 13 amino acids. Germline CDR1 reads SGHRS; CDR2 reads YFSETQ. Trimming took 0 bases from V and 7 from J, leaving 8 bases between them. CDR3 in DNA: TGCGCCAGCAGCTTGGACAGGGACCAGCCCCAGCATTTT. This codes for CASSLDRDQPQHF.

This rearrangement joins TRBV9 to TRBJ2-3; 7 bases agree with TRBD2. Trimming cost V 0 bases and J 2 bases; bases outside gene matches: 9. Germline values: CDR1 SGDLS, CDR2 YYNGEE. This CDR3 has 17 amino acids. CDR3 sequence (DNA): TGTGCCAGCAGCGTAGCTACTAGCGCGGGCCCCACAGATACGCAGTATTTT. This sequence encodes CASSVATSAGPTDTQYF.

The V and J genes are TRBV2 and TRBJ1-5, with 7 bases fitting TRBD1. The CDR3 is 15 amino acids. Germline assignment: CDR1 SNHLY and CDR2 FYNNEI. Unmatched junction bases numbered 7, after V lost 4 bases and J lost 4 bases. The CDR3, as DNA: TGTGCCAGCAGTGGGGGGACAGCCCTTAATCAGCCCCAGCATTTT. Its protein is CASSGGTALNQPQHF.

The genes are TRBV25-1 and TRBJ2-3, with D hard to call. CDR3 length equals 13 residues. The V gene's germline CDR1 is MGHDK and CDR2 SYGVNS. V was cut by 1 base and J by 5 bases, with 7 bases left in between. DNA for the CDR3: TGTGCCAGCAGTGAATTTTTTAGAGATACGCAGTATTTT. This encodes CASSEFFRDTQYF.